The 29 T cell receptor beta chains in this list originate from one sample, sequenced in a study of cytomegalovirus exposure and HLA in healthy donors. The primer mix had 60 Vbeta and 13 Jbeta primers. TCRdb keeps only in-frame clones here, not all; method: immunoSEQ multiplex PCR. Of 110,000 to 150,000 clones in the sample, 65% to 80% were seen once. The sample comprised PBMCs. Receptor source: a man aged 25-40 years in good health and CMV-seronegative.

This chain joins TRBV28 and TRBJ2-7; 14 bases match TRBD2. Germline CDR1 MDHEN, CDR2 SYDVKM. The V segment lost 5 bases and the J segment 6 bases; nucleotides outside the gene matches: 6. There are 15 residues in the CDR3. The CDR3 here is CASSPGTSGGSEQYF. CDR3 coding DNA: TGTGCCAGCAGTCCGGGGACTAGCGGGGGTAGCGAGCAGTACTTC.

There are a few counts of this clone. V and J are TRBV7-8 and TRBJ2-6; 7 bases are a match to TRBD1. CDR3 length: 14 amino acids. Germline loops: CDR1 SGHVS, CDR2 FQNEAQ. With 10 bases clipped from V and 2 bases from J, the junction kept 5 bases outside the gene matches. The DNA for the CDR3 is TGTGCCACCCACGACAGGGCTGGGGCCAACGTCCTGACTTTC. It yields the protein CATHDRAGANVLTF.

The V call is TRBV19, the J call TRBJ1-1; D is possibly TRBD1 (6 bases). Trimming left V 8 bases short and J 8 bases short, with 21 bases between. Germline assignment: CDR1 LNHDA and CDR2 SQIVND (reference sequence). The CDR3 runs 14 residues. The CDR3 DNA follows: TGTGCCAGTTCCCTCGCACAGGGATCAGAAGAAGCTTTCTTT. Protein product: CASSLAQGSEEAFF. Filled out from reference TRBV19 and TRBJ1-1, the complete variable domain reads DGGITQSPKYLFRKEGQNVTLSCEQNLNHDAMYWYRQDPGQGLRLIYYSQIVNDFQKGDIAEGYSVSREKKESFPLTVTSAQKNPTAFYLCASSLAQGSEEAFFGQGTRLTVV.

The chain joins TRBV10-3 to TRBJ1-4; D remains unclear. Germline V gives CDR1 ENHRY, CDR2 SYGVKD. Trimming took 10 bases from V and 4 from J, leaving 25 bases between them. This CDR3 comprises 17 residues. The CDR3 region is CATRNRDGNGDNEKLFF. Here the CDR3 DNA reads TGTGCCACCCGAAACAGAGACGGCAACGGCGATAATGAAAAACTGTTTTTT.

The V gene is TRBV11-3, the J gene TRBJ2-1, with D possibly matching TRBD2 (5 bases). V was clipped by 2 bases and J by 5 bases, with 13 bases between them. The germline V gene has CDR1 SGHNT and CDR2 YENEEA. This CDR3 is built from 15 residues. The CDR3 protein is CASSLLPGINNEQFF. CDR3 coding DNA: TGTGCCAGCAGCTTATTACCCGGGATCAACAATGAGCAGTTCTTC.

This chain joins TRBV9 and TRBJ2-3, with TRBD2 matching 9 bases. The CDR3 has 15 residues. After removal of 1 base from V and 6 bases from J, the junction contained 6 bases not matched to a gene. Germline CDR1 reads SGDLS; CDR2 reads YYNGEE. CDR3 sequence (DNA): TGTGCCAGCAGCGTAATAGCGGGAGTTTCGGATACGCAGTATTTT. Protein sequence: CASSVIAGVSDTQYF.

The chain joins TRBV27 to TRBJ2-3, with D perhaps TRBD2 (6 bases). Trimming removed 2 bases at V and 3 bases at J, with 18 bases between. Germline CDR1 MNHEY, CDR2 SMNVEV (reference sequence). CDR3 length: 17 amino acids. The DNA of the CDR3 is TGTGCCAGCAGTTTAAGAGGTGCAGGGAGGACGACAGATACGCAGTATTTT. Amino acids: CASSLRGAGRTTDTQYF.

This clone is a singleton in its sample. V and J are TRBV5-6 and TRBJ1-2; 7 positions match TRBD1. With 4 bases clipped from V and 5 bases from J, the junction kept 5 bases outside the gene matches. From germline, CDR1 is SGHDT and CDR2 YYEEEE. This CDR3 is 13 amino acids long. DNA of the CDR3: TGTGCCAGCAGCCGCGGACAGGTGTATGGCTACACCTTC. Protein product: CASSRGQVYGYTF.

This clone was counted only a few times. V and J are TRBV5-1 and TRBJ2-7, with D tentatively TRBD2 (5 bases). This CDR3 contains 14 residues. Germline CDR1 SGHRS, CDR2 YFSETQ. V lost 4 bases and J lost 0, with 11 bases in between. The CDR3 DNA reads TGCGCCAGCAGCCCAGGACTCCACTCCTACGAGCAGTACTTC. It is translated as CASSPGLHSYEQYF.

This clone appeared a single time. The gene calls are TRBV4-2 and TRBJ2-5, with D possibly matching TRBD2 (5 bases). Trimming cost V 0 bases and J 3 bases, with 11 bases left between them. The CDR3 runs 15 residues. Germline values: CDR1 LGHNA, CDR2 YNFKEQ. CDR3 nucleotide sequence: TGTGCCAGCAGCCAAGATCCACGGGGTGAAGAGACCCAGTACTTC. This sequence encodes CASSQDPRGEETQYF.

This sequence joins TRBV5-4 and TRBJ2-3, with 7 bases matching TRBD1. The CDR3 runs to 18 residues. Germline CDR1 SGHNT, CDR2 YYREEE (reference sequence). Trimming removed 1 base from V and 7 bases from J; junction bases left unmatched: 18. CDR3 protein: CASSLPRTGEEVANTQYF. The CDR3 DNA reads TGTGCCAGCAGCTTGCCCCGGACAGGTGAGGAAGTGGCGAATACGCAGTATTTT.

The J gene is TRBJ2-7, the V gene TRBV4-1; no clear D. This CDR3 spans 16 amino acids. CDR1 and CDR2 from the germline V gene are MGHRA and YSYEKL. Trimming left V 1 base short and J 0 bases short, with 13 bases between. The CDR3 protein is CASSQVEAESSYEQYF. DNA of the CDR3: TGCGCCAGCAGCCAAGTTGAGGCGGAGAGCTCCTACGAGCAGTACTTC.

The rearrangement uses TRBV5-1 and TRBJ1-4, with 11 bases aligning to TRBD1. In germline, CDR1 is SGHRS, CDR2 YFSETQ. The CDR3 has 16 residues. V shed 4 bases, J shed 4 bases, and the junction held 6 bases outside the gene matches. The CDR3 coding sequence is TGCGCCAGCAGCATTGGACAGGGGGCGAATAATGAAAAACTGTTTTTT. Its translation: CASSIGQGANNEKLFF.

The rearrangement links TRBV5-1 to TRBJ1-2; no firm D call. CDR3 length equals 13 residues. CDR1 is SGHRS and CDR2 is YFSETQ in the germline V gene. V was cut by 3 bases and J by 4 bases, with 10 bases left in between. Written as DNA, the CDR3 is TGCGCCAGCAGCTCCGGGGAAGTCTATGGCTACACCTTC. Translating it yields CASSSGEVYGYTF.

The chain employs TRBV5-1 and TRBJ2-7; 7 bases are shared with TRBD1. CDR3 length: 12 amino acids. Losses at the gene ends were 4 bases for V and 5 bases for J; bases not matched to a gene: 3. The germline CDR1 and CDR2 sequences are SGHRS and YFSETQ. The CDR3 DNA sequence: TGCGCCAGCAGCGTCGGACAGGACGAGCAGTACTTC. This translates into CASSVGQDEQYF.

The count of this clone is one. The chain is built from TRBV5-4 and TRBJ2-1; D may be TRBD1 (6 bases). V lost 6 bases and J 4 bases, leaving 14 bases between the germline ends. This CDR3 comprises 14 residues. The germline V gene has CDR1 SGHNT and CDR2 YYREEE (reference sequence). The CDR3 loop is CASTLTGPYNEQFF. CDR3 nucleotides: TGTGCCAGCACCCTGACAGGACCTTACAATGAGCAGTTCTTC.

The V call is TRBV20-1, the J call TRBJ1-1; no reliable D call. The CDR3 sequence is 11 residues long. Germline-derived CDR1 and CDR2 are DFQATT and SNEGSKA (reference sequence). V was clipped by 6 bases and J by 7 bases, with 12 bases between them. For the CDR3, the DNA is TGCAGTGCACCTGCAAGGAGTGAAGCTTTCTTT. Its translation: CSAPARSEAFF.

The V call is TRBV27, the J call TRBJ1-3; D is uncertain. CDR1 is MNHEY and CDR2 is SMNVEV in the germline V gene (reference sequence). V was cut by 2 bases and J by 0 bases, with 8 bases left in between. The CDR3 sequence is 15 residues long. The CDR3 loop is CASSLGGLSGNTIYF. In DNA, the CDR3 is TGTGCCAGCAGTTTAGGAGGGCTCTCTGGAAACACCATATATTTT.

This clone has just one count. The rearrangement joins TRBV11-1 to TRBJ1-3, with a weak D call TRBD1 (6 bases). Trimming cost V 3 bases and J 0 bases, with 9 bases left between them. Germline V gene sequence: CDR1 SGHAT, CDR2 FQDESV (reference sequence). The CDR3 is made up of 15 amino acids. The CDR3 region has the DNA TGTGCCAGCAGCTTCGACAGGTTCTCTGGAAACACCATATATTTT. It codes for CASSFDRFSGNTIYF. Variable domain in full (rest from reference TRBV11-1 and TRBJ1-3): EAEVAQSPRYKITEKSQAVAFWCDPISGHATLYWYRQILGQGPELLVQFQDESVVDDSQLPKDRFSAERLKGVDSTLKIQPAELGDSAMYLCASSFDRFSGNTIYFGEGSWLTVV.

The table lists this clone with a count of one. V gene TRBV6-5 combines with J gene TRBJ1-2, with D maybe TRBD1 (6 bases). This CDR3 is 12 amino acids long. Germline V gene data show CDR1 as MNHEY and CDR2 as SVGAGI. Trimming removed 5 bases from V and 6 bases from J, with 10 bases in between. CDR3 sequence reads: CASSANRDGYTF. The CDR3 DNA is TGTGCCAGCAGTGCAAACAGGGATGGCTACACCTTC.

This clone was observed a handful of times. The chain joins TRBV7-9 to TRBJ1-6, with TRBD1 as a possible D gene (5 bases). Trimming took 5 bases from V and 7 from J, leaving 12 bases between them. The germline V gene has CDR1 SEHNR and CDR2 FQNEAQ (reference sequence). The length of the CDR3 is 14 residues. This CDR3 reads CASSRDSFNSPLHF. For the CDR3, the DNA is TGTGCCAGCAGCCGCGACAGCTTCAATTCACCCCTCCACTTT. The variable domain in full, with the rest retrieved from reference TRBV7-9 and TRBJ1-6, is DTGVSQNPRHKITKRGQNVTFRCDPISEHNRLYWYRQTLGQGPEFLTYFQNEAQLEKSRLLSDRFSAERPKGSFSTLEIQRTEQGDSAMYLCASSRDSFNSPLHFGNGTRLTVT.

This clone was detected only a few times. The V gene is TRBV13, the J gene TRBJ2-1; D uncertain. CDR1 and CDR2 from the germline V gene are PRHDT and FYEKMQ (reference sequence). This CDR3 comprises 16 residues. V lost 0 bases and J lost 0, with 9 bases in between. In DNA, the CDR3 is TGTGCCAGCAGCTTAGGACTCCTTAACTCCTACAATGAGCAGTTCTTC. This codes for CASSLGLLNSYNEQFF.

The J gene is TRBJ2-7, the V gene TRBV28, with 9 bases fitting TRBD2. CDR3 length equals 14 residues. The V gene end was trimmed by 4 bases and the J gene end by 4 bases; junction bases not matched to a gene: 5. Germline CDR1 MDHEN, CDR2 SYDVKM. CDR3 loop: CASSYRLADYEQYF. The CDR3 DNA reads TGTGCCAGCAGTTACCGACTAGCGGATTACGAGCAGTACTTC.

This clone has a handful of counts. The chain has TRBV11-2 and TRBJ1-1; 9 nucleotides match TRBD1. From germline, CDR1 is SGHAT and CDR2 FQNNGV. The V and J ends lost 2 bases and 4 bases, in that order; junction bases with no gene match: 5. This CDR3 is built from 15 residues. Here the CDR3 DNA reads TGTGCCAGCAGCTTAATCGGACAGGGGACCACTGAAGCTTTCTTT. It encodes CASSLIGQGTTEAFF.

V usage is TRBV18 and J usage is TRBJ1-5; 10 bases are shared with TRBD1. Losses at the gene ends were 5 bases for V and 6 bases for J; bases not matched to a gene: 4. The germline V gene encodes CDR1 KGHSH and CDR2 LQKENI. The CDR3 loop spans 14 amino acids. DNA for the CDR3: TGTGCCAGCTCAGGACAGGGGGTAAGTCAGCCCCAGCATTTT. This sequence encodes CASSGQGVSQPQHF.

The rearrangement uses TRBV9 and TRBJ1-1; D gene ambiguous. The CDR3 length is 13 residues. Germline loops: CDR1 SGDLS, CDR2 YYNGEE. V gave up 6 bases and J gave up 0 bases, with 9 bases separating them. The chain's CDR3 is CASTNRMNTEAFF. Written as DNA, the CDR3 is TGTGCCAGCACAAATAGAATGAACACTGAAGCTTTCTTT. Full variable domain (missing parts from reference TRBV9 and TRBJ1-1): DSGVTQTPKHLITATGQRVTLRCSPRSGDLSVYWYQQSLDQGLQFLIQYYNGEERAKGNILERFSAQQFPDLHSELNLSSLELGDSALYFCASTNRMNTEAFFGQGTRLTVV.

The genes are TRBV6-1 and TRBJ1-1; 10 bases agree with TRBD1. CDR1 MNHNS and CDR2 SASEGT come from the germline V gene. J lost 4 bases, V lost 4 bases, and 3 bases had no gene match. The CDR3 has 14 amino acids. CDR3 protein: CASSAGQGSTEAFF. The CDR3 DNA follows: TGTGCCAGCAGTGCGGGACAGGGGTCCACTGAAGCTTTCTTT.

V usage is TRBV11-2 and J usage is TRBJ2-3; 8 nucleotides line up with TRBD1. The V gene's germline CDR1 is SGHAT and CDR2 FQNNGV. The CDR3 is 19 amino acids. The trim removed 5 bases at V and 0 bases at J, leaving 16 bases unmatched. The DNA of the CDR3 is TGTGCCAGCAGCCTTAGACAACAGACAGGGGAACGTAGCACAGATACGCAGTATTTT. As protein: CASSLRQQTGERSTDTQYF.

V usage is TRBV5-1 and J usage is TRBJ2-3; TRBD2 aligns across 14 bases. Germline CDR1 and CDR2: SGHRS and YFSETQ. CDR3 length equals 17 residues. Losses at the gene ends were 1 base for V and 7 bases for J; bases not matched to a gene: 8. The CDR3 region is CASSLNRLAGGQYTQYF. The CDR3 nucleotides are TGCGCCAGCAGCTTGAACCGACTAGCGGGGGGGCAGTATACGCAGTATTTT.